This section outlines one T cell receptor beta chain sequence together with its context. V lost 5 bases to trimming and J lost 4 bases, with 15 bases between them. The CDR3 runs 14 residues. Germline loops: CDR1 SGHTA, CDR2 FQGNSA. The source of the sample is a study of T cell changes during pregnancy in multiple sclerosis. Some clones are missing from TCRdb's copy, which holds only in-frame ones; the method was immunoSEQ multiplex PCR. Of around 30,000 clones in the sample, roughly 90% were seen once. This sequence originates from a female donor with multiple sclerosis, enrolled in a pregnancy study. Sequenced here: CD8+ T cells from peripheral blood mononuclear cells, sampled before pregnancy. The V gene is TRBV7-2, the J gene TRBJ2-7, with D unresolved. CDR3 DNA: TGTGCCAGCAGCAAAGAGATGCGTCCTTACGAGCAGTACTTC. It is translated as CASSKEMRPYEQYF.